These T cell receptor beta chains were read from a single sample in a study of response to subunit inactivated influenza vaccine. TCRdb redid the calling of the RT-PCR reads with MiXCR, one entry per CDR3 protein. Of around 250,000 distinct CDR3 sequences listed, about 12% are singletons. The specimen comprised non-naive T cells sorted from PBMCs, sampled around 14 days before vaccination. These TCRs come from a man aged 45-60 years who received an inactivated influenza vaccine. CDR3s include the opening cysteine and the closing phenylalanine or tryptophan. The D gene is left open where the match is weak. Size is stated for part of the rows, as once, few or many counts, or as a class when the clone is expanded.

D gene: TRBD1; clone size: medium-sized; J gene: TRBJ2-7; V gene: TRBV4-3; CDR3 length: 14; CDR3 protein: CASSLDRGAYEQYF; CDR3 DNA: TGCGCCAGCAGTCTTGACAGGGGAGCCTACGAGCAGTACTTC
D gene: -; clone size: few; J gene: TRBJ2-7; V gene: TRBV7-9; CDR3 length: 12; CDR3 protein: CASNRAPHEQYF; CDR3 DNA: TGTGCCAGCAACCGGGCCCCCCACGAGCAGTACTTC
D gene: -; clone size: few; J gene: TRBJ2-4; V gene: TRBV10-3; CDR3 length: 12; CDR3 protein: CAISEAGGAMNF; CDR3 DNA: TGTGCCATCAGTGAGGCAGGGGGGGCCATGAACTTC
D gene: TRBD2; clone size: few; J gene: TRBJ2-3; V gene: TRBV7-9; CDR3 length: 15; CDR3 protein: CASNLGLAGFDTQYF; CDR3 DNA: TGTGCCAGCAACTTAGGACTAGCGGGGTTCGATACGCAGTATTTT
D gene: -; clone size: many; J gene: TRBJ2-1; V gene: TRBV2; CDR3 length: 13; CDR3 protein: CASKTGAWDEQFF; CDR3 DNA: TGTGCCAGCAAGACGGGGGCTTGGGATGAGCAGTTCTTC
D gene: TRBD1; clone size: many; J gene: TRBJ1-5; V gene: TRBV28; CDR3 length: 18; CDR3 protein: CASSLMIADRGRNQPQHF; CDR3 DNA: TGTGCCAGCAGTTTGATGATCGCGGACAGGGGGAGGAATCAGCCCCAGCATTTT
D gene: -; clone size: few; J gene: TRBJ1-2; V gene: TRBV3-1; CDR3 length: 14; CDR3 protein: CASSQAAQSYGYTF; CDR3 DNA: TGTGCCAGCAGCCAAGCCGCACAGTCCTATGGCTACACCTTC
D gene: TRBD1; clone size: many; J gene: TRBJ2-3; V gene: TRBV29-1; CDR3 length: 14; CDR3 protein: CSVFDRGSTDTQYF; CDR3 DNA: TGCAGCGTTTTCGACAGGGGCTCCACAGATACGCAGTATTTT
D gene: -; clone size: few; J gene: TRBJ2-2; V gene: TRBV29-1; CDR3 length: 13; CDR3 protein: CSVDQGNTGELFF; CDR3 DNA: TGCAGCGTCGATCAGGGAAACACCGGGGAGCTGTTTTTT
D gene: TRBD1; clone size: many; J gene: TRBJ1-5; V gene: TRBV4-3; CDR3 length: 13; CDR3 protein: CASSGQLNQPQHF; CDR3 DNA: TGCGCCAGTTCGGGACAGCTCAATCAGCCCCAGCATTTT
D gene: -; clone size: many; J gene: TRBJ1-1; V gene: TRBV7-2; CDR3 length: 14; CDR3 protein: CASRPGPSDTEAFF; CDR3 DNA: TGTGCCAGCAGACCGGGGCCATCAGACACTGAAGCTTTCTTT
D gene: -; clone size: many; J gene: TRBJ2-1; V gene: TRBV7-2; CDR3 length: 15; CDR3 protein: CASSLFASSYNEQFF; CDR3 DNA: TGTGCCAGCAGCTTATTTGCTAGCTCCTACAATGAGCAGTTCTTC
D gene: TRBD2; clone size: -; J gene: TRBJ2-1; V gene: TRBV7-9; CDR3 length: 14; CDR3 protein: CASSILARGEDSFF; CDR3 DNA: TGTGCCAGCAGCATACTGGCGCGGGGGGAGGATTCGTTCTTC
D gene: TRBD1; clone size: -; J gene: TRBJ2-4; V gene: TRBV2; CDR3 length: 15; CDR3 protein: CASSERTGGGNIQYF; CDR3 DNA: TGTGCCAGCAGTGAACGGACAGGGGGCGGAAACATTCAGTACTTC
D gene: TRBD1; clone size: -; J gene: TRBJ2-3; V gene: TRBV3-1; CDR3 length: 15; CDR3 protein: CASSRNQGAVDTQYF; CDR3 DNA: TGTGCCAGCAGCCGAAATCAGGGGGCGGTAGATACGCAGTATTTT
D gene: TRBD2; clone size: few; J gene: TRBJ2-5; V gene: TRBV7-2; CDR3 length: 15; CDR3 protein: CASSLGLASQETQYF; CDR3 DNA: TGTGCCAGCAGCTTGGGACTAGCGAGTCAAGAGACCCAGTACTTC
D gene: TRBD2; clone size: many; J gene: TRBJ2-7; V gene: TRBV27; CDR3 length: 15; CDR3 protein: CASSPGGGDSYEQYF; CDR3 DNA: TGTGCCAGCAGTCCCGGGGGGGGGGACTCCTACGAGCAGTACTTC
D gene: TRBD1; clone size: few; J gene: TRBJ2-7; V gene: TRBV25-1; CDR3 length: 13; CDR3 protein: CASTGTEIYEQYF; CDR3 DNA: TGTGCCAGCACGGGGACAGAAATATACGAGCAGTACTTC
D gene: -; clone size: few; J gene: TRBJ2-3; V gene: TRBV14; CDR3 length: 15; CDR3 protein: CASSPWGSITDTQYF; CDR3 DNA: TGTGCCAGCAGCCCCTGGGGGAGTATCACAGATACGCAGTATTTT
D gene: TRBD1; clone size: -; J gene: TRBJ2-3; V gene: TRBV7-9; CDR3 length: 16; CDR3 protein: CASSLPGQAYTDTQYF; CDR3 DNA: TGTGCCAGCAGCTTACCCGGACAGGCCTACACAGATACGCAGTATTTT
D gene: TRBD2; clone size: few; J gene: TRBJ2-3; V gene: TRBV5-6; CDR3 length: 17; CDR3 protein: CASSLKRAGSSTDTQYF; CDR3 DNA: TGTGCCAGCAGCTTGAAGAGAGCGGGGAGCTCCACAGATACGCAGTATTTT
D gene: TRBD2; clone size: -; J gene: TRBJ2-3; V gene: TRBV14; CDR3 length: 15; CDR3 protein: CASSPPGGALDTQYF; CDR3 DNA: TGTGCCAGCAGCCCCCCGGGGGGGGCTCTGGATACGCAGTATTTT
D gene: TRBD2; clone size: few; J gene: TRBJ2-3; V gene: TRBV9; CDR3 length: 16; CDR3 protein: CASSTTGTSYTDTQYF; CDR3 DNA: TGTGCCAGCAGTACCACCGGGACTAGTTACACAGATACGCAGTATTTT
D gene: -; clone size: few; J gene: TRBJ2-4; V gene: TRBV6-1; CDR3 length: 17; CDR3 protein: CASSEVFFPSGKNIQYF; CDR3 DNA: TGTGCCAGCAGTGAAGTGTTCTTTCCGTCGGGCAAAAACATTCAGTACTTC
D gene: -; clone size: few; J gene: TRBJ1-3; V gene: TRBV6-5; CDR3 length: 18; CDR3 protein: CASSYSPVGGAGGNTIYF; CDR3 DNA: TGTGCCAGCAGTTACTCTCCGGTCGGGGGGGCTGGTGGAAACACCATATATTTT
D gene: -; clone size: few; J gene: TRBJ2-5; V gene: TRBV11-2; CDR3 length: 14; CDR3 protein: CASSSTPAWGTQYF; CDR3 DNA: TGTGCCAGCAGCTCCACCCCAGCGTGGGGGACCCAGTACTTC
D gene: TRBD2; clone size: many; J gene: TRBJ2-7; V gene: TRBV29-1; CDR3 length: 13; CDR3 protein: CSVAPGGTYEQYF; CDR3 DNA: TGCAGCGTTGCTCCGGGAGGGACCTACGAGCAGTACTTC
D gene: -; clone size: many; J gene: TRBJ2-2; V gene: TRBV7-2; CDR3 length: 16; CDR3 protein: CASSASAARGTGELFF; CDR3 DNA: TGTGCCAGCAGCGCCTCTGCGGCGCGTGGCACCGGGGAGCTGTTTTTT
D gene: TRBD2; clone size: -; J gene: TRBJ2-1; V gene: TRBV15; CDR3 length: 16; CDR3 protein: CATSPRTSGDRNEQFF; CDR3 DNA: TGTGCCACCAGCCCTCGGACTAGCGGGGACCGCAATGAGCAGTTCTTC
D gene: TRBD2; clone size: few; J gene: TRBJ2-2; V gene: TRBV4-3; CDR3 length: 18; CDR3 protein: CASSRLGTSGSSTGELFF; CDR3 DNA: TGCGCCAGCAGCCGCTTGGGGACTAGCGGGAGCAGCACCGGGGAGCTGTTTTTT
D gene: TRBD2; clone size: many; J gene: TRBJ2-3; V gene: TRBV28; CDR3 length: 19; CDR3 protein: CASSFSFIGLAGLTDTQYF; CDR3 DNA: TGTGCCAGCAGTTTCTCCTTCATCGGACTAGCGGGACTCACAGATACGCAGTATTTT
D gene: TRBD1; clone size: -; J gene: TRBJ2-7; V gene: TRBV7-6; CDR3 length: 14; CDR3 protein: CASSPGTGSHEQYF; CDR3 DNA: TGTGCCAGCAGCCCCGGGACAGGGTCCCACGAGCAGTACTTC
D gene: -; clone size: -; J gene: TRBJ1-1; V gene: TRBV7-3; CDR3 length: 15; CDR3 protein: CASSLSPLDPTPALF; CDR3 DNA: TGTGCCAGCAGCTTATCCCCCCTGGACCCAACCCCAGCTCTCTTT
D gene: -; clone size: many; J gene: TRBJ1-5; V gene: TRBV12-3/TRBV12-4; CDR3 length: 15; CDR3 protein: CASSLAGGGGIAQHF; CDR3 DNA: TGTGCCAGCAGTTTAGCAGGGGGTGGAGGGATAGCCCAGCATTTT